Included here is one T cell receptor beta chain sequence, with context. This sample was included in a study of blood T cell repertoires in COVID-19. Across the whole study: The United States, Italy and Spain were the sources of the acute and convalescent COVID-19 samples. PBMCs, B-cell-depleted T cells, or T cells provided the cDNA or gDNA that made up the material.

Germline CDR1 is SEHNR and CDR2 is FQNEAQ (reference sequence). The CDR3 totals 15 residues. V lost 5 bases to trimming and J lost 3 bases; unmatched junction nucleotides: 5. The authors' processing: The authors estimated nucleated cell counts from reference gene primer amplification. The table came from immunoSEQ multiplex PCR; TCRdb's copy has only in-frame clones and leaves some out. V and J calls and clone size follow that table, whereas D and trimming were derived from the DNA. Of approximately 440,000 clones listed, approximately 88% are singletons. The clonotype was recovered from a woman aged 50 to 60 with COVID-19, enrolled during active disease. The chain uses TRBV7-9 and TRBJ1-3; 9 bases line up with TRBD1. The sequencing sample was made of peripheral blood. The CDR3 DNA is TGTGCCAGCAGCCCGGGACAGGGTTATGGAAACACCATATATTTT. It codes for CASSPGQGYGNTIYF. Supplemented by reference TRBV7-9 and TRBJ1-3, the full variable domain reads DTGVSQNPRHKITKRGQNVTFRCDPISEHNRLYWYRQTLGQGPEFLTYFQNEAQLEKSRLLSDRFSAERPKGSFSTLEIQRTEQGDSAMYLCASSPGQGYGNTIYFGEGSWLTVV.